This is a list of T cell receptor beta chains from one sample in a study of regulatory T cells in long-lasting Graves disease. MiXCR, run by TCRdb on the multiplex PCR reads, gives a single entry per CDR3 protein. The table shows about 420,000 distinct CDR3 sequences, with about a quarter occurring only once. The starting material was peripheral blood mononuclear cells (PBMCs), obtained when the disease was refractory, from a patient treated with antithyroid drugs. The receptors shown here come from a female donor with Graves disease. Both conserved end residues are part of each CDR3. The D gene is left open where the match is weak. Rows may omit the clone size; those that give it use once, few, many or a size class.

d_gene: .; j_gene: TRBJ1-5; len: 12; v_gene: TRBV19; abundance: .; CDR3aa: CASGHGNQPQHF; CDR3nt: TGTGCCAGCGGACACGGCAATCAGCCCCAGCATTTT
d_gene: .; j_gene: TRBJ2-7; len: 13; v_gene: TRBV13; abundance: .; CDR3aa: CASKEQGFNEQYF; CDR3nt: TGTGCCAGCAAGGAACAGGGTTTCAACGAGCAGTACTTC
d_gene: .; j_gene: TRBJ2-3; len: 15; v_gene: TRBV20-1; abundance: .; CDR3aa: CSALPAAAASDTQYF; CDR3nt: TGCAGTGCCCTCCCTGCGGCCGCCGCCTCAGATACGCAGTATTTT
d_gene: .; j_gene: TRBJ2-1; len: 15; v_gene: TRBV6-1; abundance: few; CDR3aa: CASRKSGRIYNEQFF; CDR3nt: TGTGCCAGCAGAAAGTCGGGACGGATCTACAATGAGCAGTTCTTC
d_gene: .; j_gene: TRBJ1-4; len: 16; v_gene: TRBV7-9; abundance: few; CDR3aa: CASSLVGQQGREKLFF; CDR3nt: TGTGCCAGCAGCTTAGTGGGCCAGCAAGGTCGTGAAAAACTGTTTTTT
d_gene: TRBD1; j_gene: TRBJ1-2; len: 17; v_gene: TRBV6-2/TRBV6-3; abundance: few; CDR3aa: CASSYSGPATGGYGYTF; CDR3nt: TGTGCCAGCAGTTACTCGGGTCCGGCGACAGGGGGATATGGCTACACCTTC
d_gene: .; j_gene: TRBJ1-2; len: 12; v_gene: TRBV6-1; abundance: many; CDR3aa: CASSVDSYGYTF; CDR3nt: TGTGCCAGCAGTGTCGACAGCTATGGCTACACCTTC
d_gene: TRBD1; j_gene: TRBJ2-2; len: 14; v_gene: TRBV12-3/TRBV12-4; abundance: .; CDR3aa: CASRSRQGTGELFF; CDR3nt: TGTGCCAGCAGGAGCCGACAGGGCACCGGGGAGCTGTTTTTT
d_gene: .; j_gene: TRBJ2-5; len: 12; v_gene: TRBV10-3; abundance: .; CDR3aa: CAISEREETQYF; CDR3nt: TGTGCCATCAGTGAGCGGGAGGAGACCCAGTACTTC
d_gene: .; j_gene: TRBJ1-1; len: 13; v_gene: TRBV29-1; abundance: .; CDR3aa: CSVRPQTETEAFF; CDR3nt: TGCAGCGTTCGTCCCCAAACCGAGACTGAAGCTTTCTTT
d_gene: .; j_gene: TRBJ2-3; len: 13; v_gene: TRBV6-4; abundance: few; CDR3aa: CASSQEGTDTQYF; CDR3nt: TGTGCCAGCAGTCAGGAAGGCACAGATACGCAGTATTTT
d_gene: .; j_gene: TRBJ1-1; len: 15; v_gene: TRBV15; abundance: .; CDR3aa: CATSAEGSTNTEAFF; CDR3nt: TGTGCCACCAGCGCCGAGGGCAGCACGAACACTGAAGCTTTCTTT
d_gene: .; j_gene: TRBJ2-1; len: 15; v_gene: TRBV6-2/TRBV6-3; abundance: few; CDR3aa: CASTGLSGYYNEQFF; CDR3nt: TGTGCCAGCACGGGCCTGAGTGGGTACTACAATGAGCAGTTCTTC
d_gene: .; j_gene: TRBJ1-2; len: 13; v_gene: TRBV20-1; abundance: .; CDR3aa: CSAWNSFGYGYTF; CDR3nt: TGCAGTGCTTGGAATTCTTTTGGCTATGGCTACACCTTC
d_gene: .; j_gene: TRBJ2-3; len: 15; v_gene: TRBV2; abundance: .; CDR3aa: CASSAAGYYTDTQYF; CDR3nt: TGTGCCAGCAGTGCCGCCGGGTACTACACAGATACGCAGTATTTT
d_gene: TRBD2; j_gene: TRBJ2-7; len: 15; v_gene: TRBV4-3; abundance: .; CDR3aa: CASSQEGTSGYEQYF; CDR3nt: TGCGCCAGCAGCCAAGAAGGCACTAGCGGATACGAGCAGTACTTC
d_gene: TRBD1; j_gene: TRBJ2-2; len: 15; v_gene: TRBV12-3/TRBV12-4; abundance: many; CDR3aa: CASRRGQGRTGELFF; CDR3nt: TGTGCCAGCAGACGAGGACAGGGGAGGACCGGGGAGCTGTTTTTT
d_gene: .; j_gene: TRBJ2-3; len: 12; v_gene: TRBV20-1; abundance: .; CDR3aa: CSASGVADTQYF; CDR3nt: TGCAGTGCTAGTGGGGTCGCAGATACGCAGTATTTT
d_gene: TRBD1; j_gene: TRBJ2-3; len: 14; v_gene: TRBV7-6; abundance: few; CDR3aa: CASSSGQPYDTQYF; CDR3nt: TGTGCCAGCAGCTCGGGACAGCCCTACGATACGCAGTATTTT
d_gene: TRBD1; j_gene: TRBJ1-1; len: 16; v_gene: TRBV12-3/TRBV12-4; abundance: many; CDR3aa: CASSSSLLDRGLEAFF; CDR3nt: TGTGCCAGCAGTTCTTCCCTATTGGACAGGGGGCTTGAAGCTTTCTTT
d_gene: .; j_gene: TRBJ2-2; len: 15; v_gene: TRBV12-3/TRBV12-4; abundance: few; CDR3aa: CASTRMALATGELFF; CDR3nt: TGTGCCAGCACACGGATGGCCCTAGCAACCGGGGAGCTGTTTTTT
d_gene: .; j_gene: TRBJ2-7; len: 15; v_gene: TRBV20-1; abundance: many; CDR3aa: CSARIPRDTYYEQYF; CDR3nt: TGCAGTGCTAGAATTCCCCGGGACACCTACTACGAGCAGTACTTC
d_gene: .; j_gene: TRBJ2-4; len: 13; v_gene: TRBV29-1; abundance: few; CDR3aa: CSATPGRAAIQYF; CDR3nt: TGCAGCGCCACGCCCGGGAGAGCGGCCATTCAGTACTTC
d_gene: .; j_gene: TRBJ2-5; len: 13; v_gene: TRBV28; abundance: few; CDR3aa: CASRSRWWETQYF; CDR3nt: TGTGCCAGCAGGAGCCGGTGGTGGGAGACCCAGTACTTC
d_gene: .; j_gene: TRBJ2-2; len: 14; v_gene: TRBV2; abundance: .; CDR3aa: CANKGGTNTGELFF; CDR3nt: TGTGCCAACAAGGGGGGGACGAACACCGGGGAGCTGTTTTTT
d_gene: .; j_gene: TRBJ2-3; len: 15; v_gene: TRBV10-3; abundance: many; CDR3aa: CAISGGSGSTDTQYF; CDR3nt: TGTGCCATCAGTGGGGGAAGCGGAAGCACAGATACGCAGTATTTT
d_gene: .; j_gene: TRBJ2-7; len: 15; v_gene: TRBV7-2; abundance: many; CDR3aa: CASSLEATSSYEQYF; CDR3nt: TGTGCCAGCAGCTTAGAGGCTACTAGCTCGTACGAGCAGTACTTC
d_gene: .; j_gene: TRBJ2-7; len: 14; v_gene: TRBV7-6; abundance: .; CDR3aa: CASSLRGKYYEQYF; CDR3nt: TGTGCCAGCAGCTTACGGGGAAAATACTACGAGCAGTACTTC
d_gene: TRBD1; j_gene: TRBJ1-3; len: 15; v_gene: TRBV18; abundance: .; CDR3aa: CASSPGTGTGNTIYF; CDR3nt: TGTGCCAGCAGCCCCGGGACAGGGACTGGAAACACCATATATTTT
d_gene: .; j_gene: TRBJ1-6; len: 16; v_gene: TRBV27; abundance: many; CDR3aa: CASSLSPRGIGSPLHF; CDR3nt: TGTGCCAGCAGTTTATCCCCTAGGGGTATAGGTTCACCCCTCCACTTT
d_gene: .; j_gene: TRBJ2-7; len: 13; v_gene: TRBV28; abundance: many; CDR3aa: CASSLDNPYEQYF; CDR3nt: TGTGCCAGCAGCCTGGACAACCCCTACGAGCAGTACTTC
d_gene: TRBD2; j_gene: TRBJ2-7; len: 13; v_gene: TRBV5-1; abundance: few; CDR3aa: CASISGSIDEQYF; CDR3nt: TGCGCCAGCATCAGCGGGAGTATCGACGAGCAGTACTTC
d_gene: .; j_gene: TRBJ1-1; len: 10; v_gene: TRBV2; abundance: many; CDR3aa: CASSLGGAFF; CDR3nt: TGTGCCAGCAGTTTGGGGGGAGCTTTCTTT
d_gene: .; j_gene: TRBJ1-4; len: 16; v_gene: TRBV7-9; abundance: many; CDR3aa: CASSLDVTSPGEKLFF; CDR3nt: TGTGCCAGCAGCTTAGATGTGACATCGCCGGGGGAAAAACTGTTTTTT
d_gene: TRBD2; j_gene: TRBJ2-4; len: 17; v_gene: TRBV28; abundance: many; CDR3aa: CASVREGAGLAKNIQYF; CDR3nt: TGTGCCAGCGTGAGGGAGGGAGCGGGGCTAGCCAAAAACATTCAGTACTTC